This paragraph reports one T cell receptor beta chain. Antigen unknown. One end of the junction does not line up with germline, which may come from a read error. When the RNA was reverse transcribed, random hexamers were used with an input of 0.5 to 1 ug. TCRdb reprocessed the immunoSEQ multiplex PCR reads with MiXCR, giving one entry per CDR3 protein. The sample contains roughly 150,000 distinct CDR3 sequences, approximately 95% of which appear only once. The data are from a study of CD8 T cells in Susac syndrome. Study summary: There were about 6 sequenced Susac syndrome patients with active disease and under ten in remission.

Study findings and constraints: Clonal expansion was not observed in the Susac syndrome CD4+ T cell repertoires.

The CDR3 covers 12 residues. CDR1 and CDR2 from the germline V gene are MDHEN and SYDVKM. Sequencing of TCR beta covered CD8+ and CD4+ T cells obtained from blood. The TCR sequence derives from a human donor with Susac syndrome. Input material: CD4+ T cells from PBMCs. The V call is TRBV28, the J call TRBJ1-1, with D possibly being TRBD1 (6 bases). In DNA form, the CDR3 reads TGTGCCAGCACTCCCCCGGGGGCTGAAGTTTTCTTT. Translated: CASTPPGAEVFF.